Here is one T cell receptor (beta chain) with its context. This table comes from immunoSEQ multiplex PCR, and its TCRdb copy is limited to in-frame clones, with some not included. Of roughly 110,000 clones listed, approximately 88% are singletons. The data derive from a study of blood T cell repertoires in COVID-19. The junction had 2 bases not matched to a gene; V was cut back by 7 bases and J by 2 bases. Germline-derived CDR1 and CDR2 are MDHEN and SYDVKM. This CDR3 is 14 amino acids long. The sample comprised peripheral blood. The chain has TRBV28 and TRBJ1-3, with 10 bases lining up with TRBD1. This clonotype was obtained from a woman between 65 and 79 years old with acute or convalescent COVID-19. The CDR3 reads CASMGQGTGNTIYF. CDR3 nucleotides: TGTGCCAGCATGGGACAGGGGACTGGAAACACCATATATTTT.